The 3 T cell receptor beta chains below were found in one sample sequenced in a study of shared clonotypes between healthy human individuals. Repertoires were generated with immunoSEQ multiplex PCR, while TCRdb's copy carries only in-frame clones and drops some. The repertoire holds more than 2 million clones, 90% to 96% seen once, with approximately 0.13% in the top ten. Sequencing was done on a sample of naive CD4+ T cells sorted from blood. Indicated subset: CD45RA+ positively selected. The receptors stem from a man between 18 and 29 years old in good health.

V usage is TRBV5-1 and J usage is TRBJ2-7, with D maybe TRBD1 (6 bases). The V gene lost 3 bases and the J gene lost 7 bases, with 14 bases spanning the gap. Germline assignment: CDR1 SGHRS and CDR2 YFSETQ. This CDR3 is built from 13 residues. This chain's CDR3 is CASSYGTIREQYF. As DNA, the CDR3 is TGCGCCAGCAGCTACGGGACAATCAGGGAGCAGTACTTC.

This clone was observed a single time. The chain recombines TRBV11-2 with TRBJ1-1; TRBD1 might be the D (5 bases). The CDR3 extends over 14 amino acids. Germline assignment: CDR1 SGHAT and CDR2 FQNNGV. Trimming removed 1 base from V and 3 bases from J, with 9 bases in between. DNA of the CDR3: TGTGCCAGCAGCTTAGCGGGGGGGGACACTGAAGCTTTCTTT. Its translation: CASSLAGGDTEAFF.

The chain uses TRBV19 and TRBJ1-5; possibly TRBD1 for D (6 bases). CDR1 LNHDA and CDR2 SQIVND come from the germline V gene (reference sequence). The V end was cut by 7 bases, the J end by 7 bases, with 17 bases between. The CDR3 extends over 14 amino acids. The CDR3 DNA reads TGTGCCAGTAATAACAGGGAGATGGGACAGCCCCAGCATTTT. Translating it yields CASNNREMGQPQHF.